This T cell receptor (beta chain) stems from a study of blood T cell repertoires in COVID-19. Among Cohort 3 donors, those recovered had two negative PCRs, clearance, or symptom resolution. This CDR3 has 16 residues. V was pared by 3 bases and J by 3 bases, with 20 bases between. The germline CDR1 and CDR2 sequences are DFQATT and SNEGSKA (reference sequence). The table came from immunoSEQ multiplex PCR; TCRdb's copy has only in-frame clones and leaves some out. The sample lists about 270,000 clones, around 87% occurring once. This sequence originates from a woman younger than 35 who had recovered from COVID-19. The V and J genes are TRBV20-1 and TRBJ1-1; D gene ambiguous. Sequencing was done on a sample of PBMCs or T cells enriched from blood (not recorded which). The CDR3 DNA sequence: TGCAGTGCTAGTAAGGCGGGCCCTAATCTGGACACTGAAGCTTTCTTT. It encodes CSASKAGPNLDTEAFF.